The 30 T cell receptor beta chains in this list originate from one sample, sequenced in a study of blood T cell repertoires in COVID-19. Only in-frame clones appear in the TCRdb table, and some are missing; sequencing was by immunoSEQ multiplex PCR. Among roughly 68,000 clones listed, roughly 87% were seen once. The sequencing sample was made of peripheral blood. Receptors originate from a man aged 50-60 years with active COVID-19.

The V gene is TRBV6-1, the J gene TRBJ1-6; D uncertain. Deletions cut 2 bases from V and 8 bases from J, with 13 bases between. Germline V gene data show CDR1 as MNHNS and CDR2 as SASEGT. The CDR3 extends over 15 amino acids. The DNA of the CDR3 is TGTGCCAGCAGTGAAATCGGCAGGTCCTATTCACCCCTCCACTTT. This gives the protein CASSEIGRSYSPLHF.

This chain connects TRBV11-3 to TRBJ2-1; the D gene is possibly TRBD2 (6 bases). The V end lost 4 bases, the J end lost 5 bases, and 12 bases lay between the germline ends. The CDR3 loop spans 14 amino acids. The germline V gene has CDR1 SGHNT and CDR2 YENEEA. CDR3 protein: CASSSRLGNNEQFF. In DNA form, the CDR3 reads TGTGCCAGCAGCTCTAGACTAGGGAACAATGAGCAGTTCTTC.

The rearrangement uses TRBV7-9 and TRBJ1-2; 9 nucleotides match TRBD1. This CDR3 contains 15 residues. The V segment lost 5 bases and the J segment 8 bases; nucleotides outside the gene matches: 12. Per germline, CDR1 SEHNR and CDR2 FQNEAQ (reference sequence). The CDR3 region has the DNA TGTGCCAGCAGCCCCCGTCCCGGGACAGGGTACGGCTACACCTTC. The encoded protein is CASSPRPGTGYGYTF.

The CDR3 is CASTSVGQGAFQPQHF. The CDR3 bases are TGTGCCAGCACCTCCGTGGGCCAGGGGGCTTTTCAGCCCCAGCATTTT. The rearrangement links TRBV28 to TRBJ1-5; 8 bases are a match to TRBD1. This CDR3 has 16 residues. Germline CDR1 is MDHEN and CDR2 is SYDVKM. The J segment lost 6 bases and the V segment lost 7 bases, leaving 14 bases of the junction unmatched.

The genes are TRBV24-1 and TRBJ2-3, with 9 bases matching TRBD1. The CDR3 spans 18 residues. Looked up from germline, CDR1 is KGHDR and CDR2 is SFDVKD. With 4 bases clipped from V and 6 bases from J, the junction kept 16 bases outside the gene matches. The CDR3 spells CATSEGVPGQGRSDTQYF. The CDR3 DNA reads TGTGCCACCAGTGAGGGTGTTCCGGGACAGGGTAGGTCGGATACGCAGTATTTT.

The chain has TRBV28 and TRBJ1-3; no definite D call. This CDR3 has 14 amino acids. V was shortened by 7 bases and J by 1 base, with 11 bases between the two germline ends. CDR1 and CDR2 from the germline V gene are MDHEN and SYDVKM. This CDR3 is CASTVRGSGNTIYF. Written as DNA, the CDR3 is TGTGCCAGCACCGTTAGAGGGTCTGGAAACACCATATATTTT.

The chain recombines TRBV29-1 with TRBJ1-2; 9 nucleotides align to TRBD1. V lost 6 bases, J lost 4 bases, and 9 bases stayed unmatched. The CDR3 has 14 amino acids. Per the germline V gene, CDR1 is SQVTM and CDR2 is ANQGSEA. CDR3 residues: CSVEHRGLSYGYTF. Written as DNA, the CDR3 is TGCAGCGTCGAACACAGGGGGCTAAGCTATGGCTACACCTTC.

The rearrangement uses TRBV5-1 and TRBJ1-1; 8 bases are shared with TRBD1. Germline CDR1 and CDR2: SGHRS and YFSETQ. Trimming took 4 bases from V and 4 from J; bases not matched to a gene: 9. The CDR3 totals 15 residues. Written as DNA, the CDR3 is TGCGCCAGCAGCATTGGACAGGGAGGGGGCACTGAAGCTTTCTTT. It translates to CASSIGQGGGTEAFF.

This rearrangement joins TRBV25-1 to TRBJ2-3; 10 bases align to TRBD2. This CDR3 comprises 14 residues. With 10 bases clipped from V and 5 bases from J, the junction kept 9 bases outside the gene matches. Germline assignment: CDR1 MGHDK and CDR2 SYGVNS. In DNA, the CDR3 is TGTGCCACTAAAGCGGGGGGGCCGCTAGATACGCAGTATTTT. The encoded protein is CATKAGGPLDTQYF.

This rearrangement joins TRBV4-3 to TRBJ2-2; D possibly corresponds to TRBD2 (5 bases). Looked up from germline, CDR1 is LGHNA and CDR2 is YSLEER. The CDR3 runs to 18 residues. Trimming left V 0 bases short and J 0 bases short, with 14 bases between. CDR3 in amino acids: CASSQDREQAANTGELFF. CDR3 coding DNA: TGCGCCAGCAGCCAAGATAGGGAGCAGGCGGCGAACACCGGGGAGCTGTTTTTT.

The chain joins TRBV7-2 to TRBJ1-1; D ambiguous. With 3 bases removed from V and 1 base from J, the gap between germline ends came to 6 bases. The CDR3 length is 13 residues. Germline V gene lookup returns CDR1 SGHTA and CDR2 FQGNSA. The chain's CDR3 is CASSFLRNTEAFF. The DNA for the CDR3 is TGTGCCAGCAGCTTTCTGCGGAACACTGAAGCTTTCTTT.

The chain couples TRBV7-2 to TRBJ2-7, with 7 bases matching TRBD1. The CDR3 contains 16 residues. Per germline, CDR1 SGHTA and CDR2 FQGNSA. The ends lost 7 bases at V and 2 bases at J; junction bases unmatched: 14. CDR3 coding DNA: TGTGCCAGCAACGATCAGGGGCACAGGGGCCCCTACGAGCAGTACTTC. Translating it yields CASNDQGHRGPYEQYF.

The rearrangement uses TRBV9 and TRBJ1-1, with a tentative D call TRBD1 (5 bases). The CDR3 sequence is 13 residues long. From germline, CDR1 is SGDLS and CDR2 YYNGEE. Trimming stripped 4 bases from V and 5 bases from J, with 12 bases between. The CDR3 region has the DNA TGTGCCAGCAGCCCGCATGGGGGGACTGAAGCTTTCTTT. This sequence encodes CASSPHGGTEAFF.

The chain recombines TRBV6-2 or TRBV6-3 with TRBJ2-3, with TRBD1 matching over 8 bases. The germline CDR1 and CDR2 sequences are MNHEY and SVGEGT. Trimming took 5 bases from V and 2 from J; bases not matched to a gene: 3. The CDR3 extends over 14 amino acids. CDR3 DNA sequence: TGTGCCAGCAGTCCAGGGGGCGCCACAGATACGCAGTATTTT. As protein: CASSPGGATDTQYF.

This clone was seen only once. The chain joins TRBV6-2 or TRBV6-3 to TRBJ2-5; 9 bases are a match to TRBD2. V lost 3 bases and J lost 5; bases outside the gene matches: 10. This CDR3 spans 16 amino acids. Germline V CDR1 and CDR2: MNHEY, SVGEGT. CDR3 amino acids: CASSYGASGARETQYF. For the CDR3, the DNA is TGTGCCAGCAGTTATGGGGCTAGCGGGGCTCGGGAGACCCAGTACTTC.

This clone was seen just once. The CDR3 is CASCRDSSYEQYF. CDR3 bases: TGTGCCAGCTGCCGGGACAGCTCCTACGAGCAGTACTTC. The chain combines TRBV7-9 with TRBJ2-7; 7 bases agree with TRBD1. This CDR3 is built from 13 residues. Trimming removed 8 bases from V and 0 bases from J; junction bases left unmatched: 4. Germline-derived CDR1 and CDR2 are SEHNR and FQNEAQ (reference sequence).

The chain employs TRBV5-8 and TRBJ1-2; 8 positions match TRBD1. The CDR3 spans 13 residues. Germline V gene data show CDR1 as SGHTS and CDR2 as YDEGEE. After removal of 3 bases from V and 7 bases from J, the junction contained 5 bases not matched to a gene. In DNA, the CDR3 is TGTGCCAGCAGCTGGGACAGGAGGAGTGGCTACACCTTC. Encoded protein: CASSWDRRSGYTF.

The rearrangement joins TRBV2 to TRBJ1-4; no clear D. CDR1 is SNHLY, CDR2 FYNNEI, per germline. The V and J ends lost 1 base and 7 bases respectively, with 13 bases between them. This CDR3 region has 15 residues. In DNA form, the CDR3 reads TGTGCCAGCAGTGAAGATTTGCCGCGGGGTGAAAAACTGTTTTTT. Its protein product is CASSEDLPRGEKLFF.

V and J are TRBV6-2 or TRBV6-3 and TRBJ2-3; weak D call: TRBD2 (6 bases). The V gene's germline CDR1 is MNHEY and CDR2 SVGEGT. Trimming left V 1 base short and J 0 bases short, with 8 bases between. The CDR3 length is 15 residues. The CDR3 region has the DNA TGTGCCAGCAGTTACTTCGGACTAAGCACAGATACGCAGTATTTT. It codes for CASSYFGLSTDTQYF.

The chain has TRBV6-5 and TRBJ2-2, with D possibly TRBD1 on 5 matching bases. V was clipped by 0 bases and J by 7 bases, with 12 bases between them. Germline CDR1 reads MNHEY; CDR2 reads SVGAGI. CDR3 length equals 15 residues. The DNA of the CDR3 is TGTGCCAGCAGTTACTCGAGGCCAGGGCACGGGGAGCTGTTTTTT. Residues: CASSYSRPGHGELFF.

The chain recombines TRBV5-4 with TRBJ1-2, with D perhaps TRBD1 (6 bases). The germline V gene has CDR1 SGHNT and CDR2 YYREEE (reference sequence). The CDR3 has 17 residues. The V end lost 3 bases, the J end lost 1 base, and 19 bases lay between the germline ends. The CDR3 bases are TGTGCCAGCAGCTCCAATTGGGGCAGGGGTGGTAACTATGGCTACACCTTC. This codes for CASSSNWGRGGNYGYTF.

The J gene is TRBJ2-1, the V gene TRBV9, with 12 bases matching TRBD2. This CDR3 comprises 15 residues. From germline, CDR1 is SGDLS and CDR2 YYNGEE. The V segment lost 0 bases and the J segment 9 bases; nucleotides outside the gene matches: 4. The CDR3 loop reads CASSVGLAGEIEQFF. The CDR3, as DNA: TGTGCCAGCAGCGTAGGACTAGCGGGAGAAATTGAGCAGTTCTTC.

This chain uses TRBV10-3 with TRBJ2-2, with 8 bases fitting TRBD1. In germline, CDR1 is ENHRY, CDR2 SYGVKD. The CDR3 length is 16 residues. V lost 3 bases and J lost 1; bases outside the gene matches: 4. In nucleotides, the CDR3 is TGTGCCATCAGTGAACCCGGGACAGGGAACACCGGGGAGCTGTTTTTT. The encoded protein is CAISEPGTGNTGELFF.

This clone has just one count. The chain has TRBV5-1 and TRBJ2-5, with D possibly TRBD1 on 6 matching bases. Trimming cost V 6 bases and J 3 bases, with 12 bases left between them. CDR1 and CDR2 from the germline V gene are SGHRS and YFSETQ. This CDR3 is built from 13 residues. The CDR3 nucleotides read TGCGCCAGCACTCGACAGGCTAAAGAGACCCAGTACTTC. Amino acid sequence: CASTRQAKETQYF.

This chain uses TRBV19 with TRBJ2-1, with 7 bases lining up with TRBD2. This CDR3 has 13 amino acids. Germline lookup yields CDR1 LNHDA and CDR2 SQIVND (reference sequence). V was pared by 0 bases and J by 11 bases, with 4 bases of the junction left unmatched. DNA for the CDR3: TGTGCCAGTAGTATAGATACTAGCGCCAAGCAGTTCTTC. Its translation: CASSIDTSAKQFF.

This chain joins TRBV28 and TRBJ1-1; tentative D call: TRBD1 (6 bases). V was pared by 10 bases and J by 0 bases, with 9 bases between. The CDR3 totals 12 residues. Germline V gives CDR1 MDHEN, CDR2 SYDVKM. CDR3: CATQGLNTEAFF. Written as DNA, the CDR3 is TGTGCCACCCAGGGGTTGAACACTGAAGCTTTCTTT.

The CDR3 loop is CASSETRVKETQYF. CDR3 DNA: TGTGCCAGCAGCGAGACACGTGTGAAAGAGACCCAGTACTTC. This sequence joins TRBV4-2 and TRBJ2-5; no firm D call. CDR3 length equals 14 residues. Between the trimmed V and J ends, which lost 5 bases and 3 bases, there was a span of 13 bases. CDR1 LGHNA and CDR2 YNFKEQ come from the germline V gene.

The chain is built from TRBV6-2 or TRBV6-3 and TRBJ2-5, with TRBD1 matching over 7 bases. The CDR3 is 15 amino acids. Per the germline V gene, CDR1 is MNHEY and CDR2 is SVGEGT. Trimming removed 5 bases from V and 2 bases from J; junction bases left unmatched: 8. CDR3 in amino acids: CASSPKIQGQETQYF. As DNA, the CDR3 is TGTGCCAGCAGTCCAAAAATACAGGGGCAAGAGACCCAGTACTTC.

This clone showed up just once. The V call is TRBV28, the J call TRBJ2-5, with 9 nucleotides matching TRBD2. Germline CDR1 reads MDHEN; CDR2 reads SYDVKM. The CDR3 is 15 amino acids. V gave up 5 bases and J gave up 5 bases; unmatched junction bases: 9. CDR3 in DNA: TGTGCCAGCAGTCCCCAGCGGGGGGCCGGCGAGACCCAGTACTTC. Protein product: CASSPQRGAGETQYF.

V usage is TRBV14 and J usage is TRBJ1-2, with D maybe TRBD1 (5 bases). CDR3 length: 14 residues. Germline loops: CDR1 SGHDN, CDR2 FVKESK. V was pared by 0 bases and J by 4 bases, with 9 bases between. Here the CDR3 reads CASSQDIRVYGYTF. CDR3 nucleotide sequence: TGTGCCAGCAGCCAAGACATCAGGGTCTATGGCTACACCTTC. Supplemented by reference TRBV14 and TRBJ1-2, the full variable domain reads EAGVTQFPSHSVIEKGQTVTLRCDPISGHDNLYWYRRVMGKEIKFLLHFVKESKQDESGMPNNRFLAERTGGTYSTLKVQPAELEDSGVYFCASSQDIRVYGYTFGSGTRLTVV.